This T cell receptor (beta chain) was profiled in a study of cytomegalovirus exposure and HLA in healthy donors. Overall study results and limits: According to reports, the classifier identified cytomegalovirus status with high specificity and sensitivity.

Of note for this clone: The target antigen is unknown.

PCR was performed using 60 Vbeta and 13 Jbeta primers. Sequenced by immunoSEQ multiplex PCR; TCRdb stores in-frame clones only, minus some. The sample consists of about 150,000 clones, 60% to 80% of them appearing once. Germline V CDR1 and CDR2: SNHLY, FYNNEI. V dropped 3 bases and J dropped 11; count of bases not matched to a gene: 8. The CDR3 is made up of 14 amino acids. This clonotype originated in a male donor in good health and CMV-seronegative. Sequenced input: PBMCs. V and J are TRBV2 and TRBJ2-1, with 9 positions matching TRBD2. The CDR3 bases are TGTGCCAGCAGTGAGGCTAGCGGGACTCTAAAGCAGTTCTTC. It codes for CASSEASGTLKQFF.